This T cell receptor beta chain comes out of a study of T cell responses to AZD1222 COVID-19 vaccine. Produced via immunoSEQ multiplex PCR; TCRdb's table is partial and in-frame only. The sample lists some 150,000 clones, 88% occurring once. This CDR3 comprises 13 residues. V trimming: 5 bases; J trimming: 9 bases; junction bases outside the gene matches: 4. In germline, CDR1 is SGHTA, CDR2 FQGNSA. The rearrangement links TRBV7-2 to TRBJ1-5; 10 bases align to TRBD1. The sample in question was peripheral blood, obtained 28 days after the second dose of the MenACWY control vaccine. The sequence was obtained from an adult who received the MenACWY meningococcal vaccine as a control. The CDR3 here is CASSPGQGRPQHF. DNA of the CDR3: TGTGCCAGCAGCCCGGGACAGGGGCGGCCCCAGCATTTT.